One T cell receptor beta chain is described in this entry. This sequence may be a read error, since a much larger clone differs from it by one base. Each cDNA held unique molecular identifiers, and template switching gave it a universal primer site. TCRdb called the 5' RACE reads again in MiXCR, with one record for every CDR3 protein. The table records 700,000 or so distinct CDR3 sequences, around 20% of them present only once. The CDR3 is 13 amino acids. V was cut by 4 bases and J by 3 bases, with 9 bases left in between. The germline gives CDR1 ENHRY, CDR2 SYGVKD. This sample stems from a study of identical twins. This same sample was also taken into another study, of T cells expressing NK-cell markers. That work adds: Restriction of the sorted population to alpha-beta TCR T cells was achieved in several experiments with an anti-gamma-delta TCR antibody.

The receptor's source is a woman aged 18-29 years in good health. What was sequenced was PBMCs. The chain links TRBV10-3 to TRBJ1-1; tentatively, D is TRBD1 (6 bases). CDR3 sequence: CAISGTADTEAFF. DNA for the CDR3: TGTGCCATCAGTGGGACAGCGGACACTGAAGCTTTCTTT.